Listed here is a single T cell receptor (beta chain). Its specificity is not known. All patients were mismatch repair deficient, assessed by either PCR or immunohistochemistry. The TCR-sequenced patients were three responders to pembrolizumab. This CDR3 spans 13 amino acids. Per germline, CDR1 WNHNN and CDR2 SYGVQD (reference sequence). The V end lost 0 bases, the J end lost 4 bases, and 6 bases lay between the germline ends. The data originate from a study of PD-1 blockade in mismatch repair-deficient tumors. Study summary: Patients had over 10 mismatch repair-deficient cancer types, all previously treated and progressing.

This table comes from immunoSEQ multiplex PCR, and its TCRdb copy is limited to in-frame clones, with some not included. The sample consists of just under 80,000 clones, approximately 78% of them appearing once. Findings and caveats of the study: Tumor-resident clones, often undetectable pretreatment in blood, expanded then contracted after pembrolizumab.

The TCR comes from an adult with mismatch repair-deficient cancer. Sequenced here: peripheral blood, sampled 44 weeks after starting pembrolizumab. This chain uses TRBV10-1 with TRBJ1-2, with D unclear. The CDR3: CASSESGSYGYTF. Here the CDR3 DNA reads TGCGCCAGCAGTGAGTCAGGATCCTATGGCTACACCTTC.